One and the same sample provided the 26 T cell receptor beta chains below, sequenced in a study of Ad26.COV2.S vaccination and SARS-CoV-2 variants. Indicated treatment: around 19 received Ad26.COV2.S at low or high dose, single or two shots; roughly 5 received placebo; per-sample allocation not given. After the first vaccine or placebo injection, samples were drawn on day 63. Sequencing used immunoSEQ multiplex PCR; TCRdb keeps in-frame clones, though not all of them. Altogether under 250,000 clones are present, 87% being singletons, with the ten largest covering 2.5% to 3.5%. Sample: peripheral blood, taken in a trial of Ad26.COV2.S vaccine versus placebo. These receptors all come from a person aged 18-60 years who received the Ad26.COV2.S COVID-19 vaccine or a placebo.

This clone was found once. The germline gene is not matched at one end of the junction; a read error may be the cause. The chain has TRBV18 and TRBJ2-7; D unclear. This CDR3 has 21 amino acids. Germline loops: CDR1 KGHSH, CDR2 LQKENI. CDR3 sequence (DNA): TGTGCCAGTTCACGGGTATTATTCGGGCCGCCCGAAGTAAGGGCTCCTAACGAGCAGTACTTC. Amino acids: CASSRVLFGPPEVRAPNEQYF.

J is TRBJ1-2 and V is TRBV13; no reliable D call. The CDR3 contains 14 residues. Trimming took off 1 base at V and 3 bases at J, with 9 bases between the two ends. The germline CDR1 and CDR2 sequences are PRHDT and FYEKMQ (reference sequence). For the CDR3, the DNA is TGTGCCAGCAGCTTAGAGGGCAGAGACTATGGCTACACCTTC. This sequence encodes CASSLEGRDYGYTF.

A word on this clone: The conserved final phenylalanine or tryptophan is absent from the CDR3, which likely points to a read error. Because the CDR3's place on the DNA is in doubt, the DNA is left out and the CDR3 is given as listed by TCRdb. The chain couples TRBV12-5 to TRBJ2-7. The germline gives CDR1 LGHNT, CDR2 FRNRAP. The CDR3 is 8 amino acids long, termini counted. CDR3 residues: CASGSRNI.

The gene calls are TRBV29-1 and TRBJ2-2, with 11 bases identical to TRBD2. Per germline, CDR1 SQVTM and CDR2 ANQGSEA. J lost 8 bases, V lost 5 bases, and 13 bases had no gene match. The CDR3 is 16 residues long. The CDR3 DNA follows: TGCAGCGTTAGACTAGCGGGAAACGTTGCATCGGGGGAGCTGTTTTTT. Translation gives CSVRLAGNVASGELFF.

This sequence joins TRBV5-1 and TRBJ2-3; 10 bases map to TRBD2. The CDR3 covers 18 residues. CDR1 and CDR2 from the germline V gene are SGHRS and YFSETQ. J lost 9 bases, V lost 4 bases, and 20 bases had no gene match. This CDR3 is CASSRTYTSGMAQGTQYF. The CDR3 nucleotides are TGCGCCAGCAGCCGAACCTATACTAGCGGGATGGCCCAGGGGACGCAGTATTTT.

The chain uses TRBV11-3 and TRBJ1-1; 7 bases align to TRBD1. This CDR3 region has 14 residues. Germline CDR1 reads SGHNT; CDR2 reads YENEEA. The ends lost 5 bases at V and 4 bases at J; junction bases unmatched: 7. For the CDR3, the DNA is TGTGCCAGCAGCCCAAACAGGGGAAGCACTGAAGCTTTCTTT. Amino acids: CASSPNRGSTEAFF.

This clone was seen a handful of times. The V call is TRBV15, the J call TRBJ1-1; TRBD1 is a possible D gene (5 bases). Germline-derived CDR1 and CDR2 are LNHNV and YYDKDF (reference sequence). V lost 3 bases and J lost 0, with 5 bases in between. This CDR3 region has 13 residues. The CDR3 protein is CATSSRVNTEAFF. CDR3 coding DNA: TGTGCCACCAGCAGCAGGGTGAACACTGAAGCTTTCTTT.

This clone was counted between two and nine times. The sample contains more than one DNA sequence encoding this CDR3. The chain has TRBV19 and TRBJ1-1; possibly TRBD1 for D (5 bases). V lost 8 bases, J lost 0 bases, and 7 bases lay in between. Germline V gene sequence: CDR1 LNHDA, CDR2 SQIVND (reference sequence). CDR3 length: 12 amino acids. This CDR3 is CASGHLNTEAFF. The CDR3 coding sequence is TGTGCCAGTGGACACCTGAACACTGAAGCTTTCTTT. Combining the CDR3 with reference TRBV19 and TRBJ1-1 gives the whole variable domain DGGITQSPKYLFRKEGQNVTLSCEQNLNHDAMYWYRQDPGQGLRLIYYSQIVNDFQKGDIAEGYSVSREKKESFPLTVTSAQKNPTAFYLCASGHLNTEAFFGQGTRLTVV.

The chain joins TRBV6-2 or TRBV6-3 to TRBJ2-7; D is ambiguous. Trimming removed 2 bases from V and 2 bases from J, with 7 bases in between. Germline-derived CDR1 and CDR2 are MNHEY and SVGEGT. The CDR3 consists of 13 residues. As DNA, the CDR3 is TGTGCCAGCAGTTACGGCCCTACCTACGAGCAGTACGTC. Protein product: CASSYGPTYEQYV.

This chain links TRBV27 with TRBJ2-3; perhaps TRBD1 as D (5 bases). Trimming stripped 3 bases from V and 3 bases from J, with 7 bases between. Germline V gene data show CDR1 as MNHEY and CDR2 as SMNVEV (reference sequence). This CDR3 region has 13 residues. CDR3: CASSFQGTDTQYF. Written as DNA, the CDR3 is TGTGCCAGCAGTTTCCAGGGAACAGATACGCAGTATTTT.

As DNA, the CDR3 is TGCAGCGTTCCTACTAGCGGGGGGGCCTTAAGGTACAATGAGCAGTTCTTC. This encodes CSVPTSGGALRYNEQFF. The chain is built from TRBV29-1 and TRBJ2-1; 13 positions agree with TRBD2. V lost 5 bases to trimming and J lost 4 bases; unmatched junction nucleotides: 11. Germline values: CDR1 SQVTM, CDR2 ANQGSEA. The CDR3 runs to 17 residues.

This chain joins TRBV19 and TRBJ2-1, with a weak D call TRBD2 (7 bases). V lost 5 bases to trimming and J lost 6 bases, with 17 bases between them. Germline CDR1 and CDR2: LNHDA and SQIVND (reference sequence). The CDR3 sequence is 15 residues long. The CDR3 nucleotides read TGTGCCAGTAGTCCCCTGACTAGCAGGGGCAATGAGCAGTTCTTC. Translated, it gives CASSPLTSRGNEQFF.

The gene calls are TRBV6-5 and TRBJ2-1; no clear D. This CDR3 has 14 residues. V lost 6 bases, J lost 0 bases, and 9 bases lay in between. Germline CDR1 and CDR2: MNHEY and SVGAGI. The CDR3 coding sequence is TGTGCCAGCAGGAAGCCGAGCTCCTACAATGAGCAGTTCTTC. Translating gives CASRKPSSYNEQFF.

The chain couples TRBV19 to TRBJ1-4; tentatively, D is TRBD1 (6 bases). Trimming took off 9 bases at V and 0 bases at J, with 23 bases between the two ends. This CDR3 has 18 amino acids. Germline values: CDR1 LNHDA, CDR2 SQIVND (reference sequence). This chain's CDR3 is CASTTYRATAATNEKLFF. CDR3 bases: TGTGCCAGCACCACTTACAGGGCAACGGCCGCAACTAATGAAAAACTGTTTTTT.

DNA of the CDR3: TGTGCCAGTAGTTTTCGGGACAGTCTCAGGGGTGAGCAGTTCTTC. This encodes CASSFRDSLRGEQFF. The V call is TRBV19, the J call TRBJ2-1; 7 positions agree with TRBD1. The CDR3 sequence is 15 residues long. Germline CDR1 LNHDA, CDR2 SQIVND (reference sequence). V lost 5 bases to trimming and J lost 9 bases; unmatched junction nucleotides: 13.

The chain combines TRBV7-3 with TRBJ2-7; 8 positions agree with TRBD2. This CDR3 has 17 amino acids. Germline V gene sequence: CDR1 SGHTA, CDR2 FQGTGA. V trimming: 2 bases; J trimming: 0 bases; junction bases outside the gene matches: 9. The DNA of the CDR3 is TGTGCCAGCAGCTTACGCACGGGAGGGGACTTCTCCTACGAGCAGTACGTC. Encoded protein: CASSLRTGGDFSYEQYV.

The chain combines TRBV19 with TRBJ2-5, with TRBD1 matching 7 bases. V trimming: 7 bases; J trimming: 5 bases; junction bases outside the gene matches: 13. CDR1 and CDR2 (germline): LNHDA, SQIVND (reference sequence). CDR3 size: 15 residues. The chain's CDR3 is CASTDRTGVGETQYF. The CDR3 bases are TGTGCCAGTACCGACCGAACAGGGGTCGGGGAGACCCAGTACTTC.

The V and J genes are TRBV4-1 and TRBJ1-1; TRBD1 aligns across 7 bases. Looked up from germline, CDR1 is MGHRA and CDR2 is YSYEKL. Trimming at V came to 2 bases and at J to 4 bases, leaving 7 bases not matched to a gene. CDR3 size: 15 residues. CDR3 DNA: TGCGCCAGCAGCCAACCTTTGACAGGGCGCACTGAAGCTTTCTTT. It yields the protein CASSQPLTGRTEAFF.

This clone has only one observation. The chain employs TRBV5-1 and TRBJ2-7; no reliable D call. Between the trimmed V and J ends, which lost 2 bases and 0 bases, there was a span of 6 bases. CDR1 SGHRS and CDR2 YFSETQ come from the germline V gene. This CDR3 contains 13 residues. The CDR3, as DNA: TGCGCCAGCAGCTTTGATAGCTCCTACGAGCAGTACTTC. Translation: CASSFDSSYEQYF.

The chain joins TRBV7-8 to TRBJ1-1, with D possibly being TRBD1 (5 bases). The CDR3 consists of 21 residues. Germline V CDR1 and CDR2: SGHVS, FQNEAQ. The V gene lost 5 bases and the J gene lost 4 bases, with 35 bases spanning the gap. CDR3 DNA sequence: TGTGCCAGCAGCCTCCACCACTACCGGGACTCCCTACACCTTAGGGGCACTGAAGCTTTCTTT. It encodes CASSLHHYRDSLHLRGTEAFF.

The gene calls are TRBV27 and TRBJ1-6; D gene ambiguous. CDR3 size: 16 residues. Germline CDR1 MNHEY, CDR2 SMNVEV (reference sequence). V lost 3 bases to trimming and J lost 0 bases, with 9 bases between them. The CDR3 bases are TGTGCCAGCAGTTTTCTGATGGGCTCCTATAATTCACCCCTCCACTTT. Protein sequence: CASSFLMGSYNSPLHF.

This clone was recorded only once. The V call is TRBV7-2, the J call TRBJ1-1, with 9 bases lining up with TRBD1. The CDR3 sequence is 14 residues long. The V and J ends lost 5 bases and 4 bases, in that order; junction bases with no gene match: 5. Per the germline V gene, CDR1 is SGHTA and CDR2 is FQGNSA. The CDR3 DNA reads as TGTGCCAGCAGCCGGACAGGGGAGGGCACTGAAGCTTTCTTT. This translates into CASSRTGEGTEAFF.

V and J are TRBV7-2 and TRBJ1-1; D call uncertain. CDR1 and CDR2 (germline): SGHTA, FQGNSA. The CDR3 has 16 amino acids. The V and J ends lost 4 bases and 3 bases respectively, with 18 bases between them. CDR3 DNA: TGTGCCAGCAGCTGGACCAACACGGCAATCGACACTGAAGCTTTCTTT. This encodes CASSWTNTAIDTEAFF.

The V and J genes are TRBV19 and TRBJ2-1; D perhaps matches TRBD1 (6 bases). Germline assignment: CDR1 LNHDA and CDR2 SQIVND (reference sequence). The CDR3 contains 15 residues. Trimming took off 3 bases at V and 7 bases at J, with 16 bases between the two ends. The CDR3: CASSIRGRPGNEQFF. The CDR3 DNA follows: TGTGCCAGTAGTATCAGGGGCCGACCGGGGAATGAGCAGTTCTTC. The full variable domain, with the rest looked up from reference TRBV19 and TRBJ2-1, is DGGITQSPKYLFRKEGQNVTLSCEQNLNHDAMYWYRQDPGQGLRLIYYSQIVNDFQKGDIAEGYSVSREKKESFPLTVTSAQKNPTAFYLCASSIRGRPGNEQFFGPGTRLTVL.

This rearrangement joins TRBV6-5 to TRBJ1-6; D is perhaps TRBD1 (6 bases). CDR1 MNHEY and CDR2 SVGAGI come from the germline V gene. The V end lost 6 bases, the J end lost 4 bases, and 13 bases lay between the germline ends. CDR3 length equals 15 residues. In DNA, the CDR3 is TGTGCCAGCAGGCTTACAGGGTCGTATAATTCACCCCTCCACTTT. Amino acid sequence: CASRLTGSYNSPLHF.

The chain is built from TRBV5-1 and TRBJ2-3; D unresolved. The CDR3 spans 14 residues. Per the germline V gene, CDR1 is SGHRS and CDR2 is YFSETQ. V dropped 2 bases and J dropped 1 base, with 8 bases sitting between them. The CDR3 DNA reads TGCGCCAGCAGCTTAGGCAGCGGCACAGATACGCAGTATTTT. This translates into CASSLGSGTDTQYF.